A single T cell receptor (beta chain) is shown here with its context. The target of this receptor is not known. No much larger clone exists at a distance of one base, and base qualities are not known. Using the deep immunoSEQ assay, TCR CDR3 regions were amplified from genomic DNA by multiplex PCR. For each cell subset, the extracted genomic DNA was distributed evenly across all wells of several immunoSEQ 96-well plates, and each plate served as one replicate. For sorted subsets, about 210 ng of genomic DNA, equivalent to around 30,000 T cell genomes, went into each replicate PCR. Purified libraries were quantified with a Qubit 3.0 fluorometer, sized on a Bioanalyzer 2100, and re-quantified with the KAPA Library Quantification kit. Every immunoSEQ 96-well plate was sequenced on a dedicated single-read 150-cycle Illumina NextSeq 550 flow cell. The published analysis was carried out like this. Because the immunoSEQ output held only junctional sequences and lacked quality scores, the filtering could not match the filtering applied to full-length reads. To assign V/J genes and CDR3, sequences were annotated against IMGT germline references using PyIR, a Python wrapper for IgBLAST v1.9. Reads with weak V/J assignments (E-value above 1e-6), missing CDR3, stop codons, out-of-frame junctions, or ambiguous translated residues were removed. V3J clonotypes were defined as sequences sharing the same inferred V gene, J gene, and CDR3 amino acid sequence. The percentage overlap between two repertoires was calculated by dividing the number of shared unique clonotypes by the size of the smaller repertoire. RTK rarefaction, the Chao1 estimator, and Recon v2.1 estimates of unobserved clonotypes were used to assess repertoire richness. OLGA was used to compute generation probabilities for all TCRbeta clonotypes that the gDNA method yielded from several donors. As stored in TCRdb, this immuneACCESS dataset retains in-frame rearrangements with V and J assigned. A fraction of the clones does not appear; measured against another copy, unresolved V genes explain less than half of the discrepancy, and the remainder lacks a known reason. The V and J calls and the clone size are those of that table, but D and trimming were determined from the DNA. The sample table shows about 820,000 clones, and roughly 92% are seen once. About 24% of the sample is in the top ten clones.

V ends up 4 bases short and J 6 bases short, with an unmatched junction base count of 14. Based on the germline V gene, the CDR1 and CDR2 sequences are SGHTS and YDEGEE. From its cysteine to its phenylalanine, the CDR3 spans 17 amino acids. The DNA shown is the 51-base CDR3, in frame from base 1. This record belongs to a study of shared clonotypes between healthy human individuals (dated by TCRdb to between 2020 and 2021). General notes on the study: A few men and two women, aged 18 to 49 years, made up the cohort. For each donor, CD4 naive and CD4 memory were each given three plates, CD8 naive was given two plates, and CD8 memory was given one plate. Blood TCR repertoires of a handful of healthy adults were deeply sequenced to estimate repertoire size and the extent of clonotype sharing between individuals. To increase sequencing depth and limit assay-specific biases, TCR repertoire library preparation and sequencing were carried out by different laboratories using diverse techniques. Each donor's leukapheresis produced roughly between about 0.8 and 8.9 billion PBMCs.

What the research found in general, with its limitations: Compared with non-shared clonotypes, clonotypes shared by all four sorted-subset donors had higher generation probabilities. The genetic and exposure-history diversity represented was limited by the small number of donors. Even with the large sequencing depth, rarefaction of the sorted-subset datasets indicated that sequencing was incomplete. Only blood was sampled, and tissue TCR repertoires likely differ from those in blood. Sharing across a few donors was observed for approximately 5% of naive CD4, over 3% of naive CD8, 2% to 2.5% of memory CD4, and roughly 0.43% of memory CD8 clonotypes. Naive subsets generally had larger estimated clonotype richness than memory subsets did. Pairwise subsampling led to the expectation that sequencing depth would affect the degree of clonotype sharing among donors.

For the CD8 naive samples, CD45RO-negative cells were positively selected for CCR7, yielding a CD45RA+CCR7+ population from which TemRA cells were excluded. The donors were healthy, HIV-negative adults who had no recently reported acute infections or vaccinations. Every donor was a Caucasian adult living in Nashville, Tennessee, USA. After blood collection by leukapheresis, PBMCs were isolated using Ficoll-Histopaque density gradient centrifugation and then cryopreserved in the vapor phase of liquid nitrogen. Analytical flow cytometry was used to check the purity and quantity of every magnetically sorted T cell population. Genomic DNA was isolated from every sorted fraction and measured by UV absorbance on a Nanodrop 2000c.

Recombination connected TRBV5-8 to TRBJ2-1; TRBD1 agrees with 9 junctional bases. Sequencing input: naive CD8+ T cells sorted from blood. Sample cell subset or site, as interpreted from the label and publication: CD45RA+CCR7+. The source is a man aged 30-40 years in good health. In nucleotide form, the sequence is TGTGCCAGCAGCCCCGGAGGGACAGGGAGACAGCTCAATGAGCAGTTCTTC. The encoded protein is CASSPGGTGRQLNEQFF.